One TCR beta chain is described in this entry. The germline V gene has CDR1 MNHEY and CDR2 SMNVEV (reference sequence). This CDR3 comprises 14 residues. Trimming shortened V by 5 bases and J by 4 bases, and 15 bases separated the two germline ends. Per the original data handling: From reference gene primer amplification, estimates of nucleated cell counts were derived. Produced via immunoSEQ multiplex PCR; TCRdb's table is partial and in-frame only. V and J calls and clone size are given by that table; D and trimming were obtained from the DNA. This table holds about 210,000 clones, roughly 82% found once. This sample stems from a study of blood T cell repertoires in COVID-19. On the study more broadly: Specimens from acute and convalescent COVID-19 originated in the United States, Italy and Spain. Sources were T cells, B-cell-depleted T cells, or PBMCs; the material itself was cDNA or gDNA.

Sequencing used peripheral blood. This sequence originates from a woman aged 40-49 years with acute or convalescent COVID-19. The chain links TRBV27 to TRBJ2-7; tentative D call: TRBD1 (6 bases). CDR3 residues: CASSPRDTRYEQYF. The CDR3 DNA reads as TGTGCCAGCAGTCCGAGGGACACACGTTACGAGCAGTACTTC.